This entry concerns a single TCR beta chain. This clonotype was picked up a small number of times. No antigen is known for it. No base qualities exist here, and no much larger clone lies one base off it. The data belong to a study of human T cells and chemical hapten exposure (TCRdb year 2021). Some background on the complete study: For sensitization, 2% DPC in acetone was applied to a roughly 2 cm by roughly 2 cm area of upper inner arm skin. About 29 alopecia patients gave blood for TCR sequencing at one to four time points (pre-sensitization, 2, 6 and 24 weeks). Patch testing on the upper back used Finn chambers containing 0.01% DPC, with scoring done after 6 days according to International Contact Dermatitis Research Group standards. Throughout the study period of 20 to 25 weeks, patients also received therapeutic DPC doses to the scalp every week. This study followed changes in the peripheral blood TCR repertoire in vivo during primary and secondary sensitization of alopecia patients to the hapten diphenylcyclopropenone (DPC). Libraries were pooled for sequencing, and per-sample TCR yields varied mainly because of small differences in library volumes within the pool. The mostly female patient cohort included alopecia areata with under or over 50% scalp involvement, alopecia totalis and alopecia universalis. Blood samples were taken from patients before sensitization (week 0) and then at 2, 6 and about 24 weeks after DPC sensitization.

Interpreted using the paper, the time point label stands for: patch test 2, 6 weeks after DPC sensitization. Sample treatment or condition, as interpreted from the label and publication: therapeutic diphenylcyclopropenone sensitization with weekly scalp DPC. At each patch-test visit, blood was drawn before the patch test was applied. Eligible patients were aged 18 to 70, diagnosed with alopecia, deemed suitable for DPC therapy, and excluded if pregnant. Unfractionated whole blood was collected in Tempus Blood RNA tubes, and total RNA was extracted from that blood. Broader findings and caveats from the paper: Significantly more large CDR3 similarity clusters were formed by expanded TCRs than by pre-sensitization or healthy control sets, consistent with antigen-driven responses. The number of PT1 expanded TCRs positively correlated with patch test score, significant at thresholds 8, 16 and 32 but not 4. After repeated subsampling, changes were observed in the strength of the expansion versus patch-test correlation and in the threshold at which the correlation became significant. Because all patients had alopecia, a presumed autoimmune disease, the immune response of the patients might differ from that of healthy individuals. The number of TCRs above 1 in 1000 frequency did not change with DPC sensitization; there was no evidence of global repertoire structure alterations.

Trimming removed 6 bases from V and 4 bases from J, leaving 7 bases between the germline ends. The cysteine opens and the phenylalanine closes a CDR3 of 11 amino acids. Here the CDR3 DNA is all that survives: 33 bases in frame from base 1. Library preparation employed RACE. The sequencer was a NextSeq 500. During library preparation, unique molecular identifiers were attached to individual cDNA molecules so that TCRs could be counted quantitatively and reproducibly. Both TCR alpha and TCR beta chains were sequenced from each blood RNA sample. The published analysis was carried out like this. Samples had a median of about 96,000 TCRs, with a range from roughly 20,000 to 700,000. The Decombinator software suite was used to annotate V, J and CDR3 in the TCR reads. To make PS versus PT1 abundance plots, every sample was subsampled to the same number of TCRs (28,000). Expanded TCRs were defined as absent before sensitization and observed at least eight times at the 2-week time point. The public reads were reanalyzed by TCRdb: fastp trimming at Q25, MiXCR alignment, in-frame beta chains only. Under each unique CDR3 protein, matching rows form one entry showing the most common genes and DNA. V and J calls and clone size were set by TCRdb, not the authors. This sample has roughly 380,000 distinct CDR3 sequences in its table, and about 6% of those were observed once. Jointly, the top ten make up approximately 5.4% of the sample.

The chain is made from TRBV12-3 or TRBV12-4 and TRBJ2-7; the D gene lacks a confident call. The material sequenced was whole blood, taken in connection with sensitization to the hapten diphenylcyclopropenone (DPC). The TCR originated in a woman younger than 30 with alopecia areata. Some clones in this sample may be carry-over from other donors' samples. The CDR3 reads CASRHRYEQYF. The nucleotide sequence is TGTGCCAGCAGGCACCGATACGAGCAGTACTTC.